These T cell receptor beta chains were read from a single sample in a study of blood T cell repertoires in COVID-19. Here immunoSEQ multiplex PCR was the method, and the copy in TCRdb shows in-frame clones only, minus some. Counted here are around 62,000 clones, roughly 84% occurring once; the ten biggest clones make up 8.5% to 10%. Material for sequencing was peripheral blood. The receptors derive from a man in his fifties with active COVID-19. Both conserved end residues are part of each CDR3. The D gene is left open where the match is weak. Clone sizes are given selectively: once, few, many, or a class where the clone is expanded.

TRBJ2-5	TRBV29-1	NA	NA	CSGNPRDQETQYF	TGCAGCGGCAACCCCAGGGACCAAGAGACCCAGTACTTC
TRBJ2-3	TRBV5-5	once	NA	CASSLRPVGTSTDTQYF	TGTGCCAGCAGCTTGCGTCCGGTTGGTACTAGCACAGATACGCAGTATTTT
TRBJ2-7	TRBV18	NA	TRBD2	CASSALVQRGVPEQYF	TGTGCCAGCTCAGCACTCGTCCAGCGGGGGGTTCCGGAGCAGTACTTC
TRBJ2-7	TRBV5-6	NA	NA	CASTGGQLYEQYF	TGTGCCAGCACCGGAGGACAGCTCTACGAGCAGTACTTC
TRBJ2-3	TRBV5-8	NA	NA	CASSLEGEWGDTQYF	TGTGCCAGCAGCTTGGAAGGGGAATGGGGAGATACGCAGTATTTT
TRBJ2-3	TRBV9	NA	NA	CASSARDTRADTQYF	TGTGCCAGCAGCGCCCGGGACACCCGGGCAGATACGCAGTATTTT
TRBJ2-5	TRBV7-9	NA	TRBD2	CASSLGLASQETQYF	TGTGCCAGCAGCTTAGGACTAGCGTCTCAAGAGACCCAGTACTTC
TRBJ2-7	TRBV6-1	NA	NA	CASSEASEGTSYEQYF	TGTGCCAGCAGTGAAGCGTCGGAGGGAACCTCCTACGAGCAGTACTTC
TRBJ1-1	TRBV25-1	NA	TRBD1	CASSDTGGATEAFF	TGTGCCAGCAGTGATACAGGGGGGGCCACTGAAGCTTTCTTT
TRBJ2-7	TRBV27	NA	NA	CASSPPPGIYEQYF	TGTGCCAGCAGTCCACCCCCCGGGATATACGAGCAGTACTTC
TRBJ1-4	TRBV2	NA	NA	CASSEWQGGEKLFF	TGTGCCAGCAGTGAATGGCAGGGTGGGGAAAAACTGTTTTTT
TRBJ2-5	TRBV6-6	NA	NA	CASRHTQETQYF	TGTGCCAGCAGGCACACCCAAGAGACCCAGTACTTC
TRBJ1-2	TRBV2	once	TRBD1	CASRVAAGGNYGYTF	TGTGCCAGCAGGGTAGCGGCAGGGGGCAACTATGGCTACACCTTC
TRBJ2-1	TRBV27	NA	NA	CASSWGPGNEQFF	TGTGCCAGCAGCTGGGGCCCCGGGAATGAGCAGTTCTTC
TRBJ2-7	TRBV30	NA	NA	CAWSVQGNHEQYF	TGTGCCTGGAGTGTACAGGGAAATCACGAGCAGTACTTC
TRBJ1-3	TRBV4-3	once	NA	CASRQTDTPSLSGNTIYF	TGCGCCAGCAGACAAACGGACACACCATCCCTCTCTGGAAACACCATATATTTT